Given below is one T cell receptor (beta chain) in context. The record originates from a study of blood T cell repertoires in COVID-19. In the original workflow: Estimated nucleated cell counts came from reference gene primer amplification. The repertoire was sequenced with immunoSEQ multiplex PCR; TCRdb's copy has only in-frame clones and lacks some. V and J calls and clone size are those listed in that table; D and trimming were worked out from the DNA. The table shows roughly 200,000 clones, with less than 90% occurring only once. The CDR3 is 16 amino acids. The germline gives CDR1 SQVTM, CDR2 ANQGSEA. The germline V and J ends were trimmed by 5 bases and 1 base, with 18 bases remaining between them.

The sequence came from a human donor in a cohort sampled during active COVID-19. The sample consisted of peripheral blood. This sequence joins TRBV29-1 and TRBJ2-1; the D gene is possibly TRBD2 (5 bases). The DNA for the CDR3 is TGCAGCGTTCGTGGTGGACTGGCGGAATCCTACAATGAGCAGTTCTTC. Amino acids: CSVRGGLAESYNEQFF.